A single sample gave rise to the 17 T cell receptor beta chains below, sequenced in a study of T cell repertoires in cytomegalovirus infection. One entry per CDR3 protein, called by TCRdb with MiXCR from the reads. This table has roughly 640,000 distinct CDR3 sequences, 20% to 25% appearing once. Source material: CD8+ T cells from PBMCs. These receptors all come from a human donor in good health (CMV status not recorded). Some clones in this sample may be carry-over from other donors' samples.

This sequence joins TRBV19 and TRBJ2-2, with 11 bases identical to TRBD2. V was clipped by 8 bases and J by 1 base; unmatched bases: 6. Germline V gene lookup returns CDR1 LNHDA and CDR2 SQIVND (reference sequence). This CDR3 contains 16 residues. CDR3 amino acids: CASLWGLAENTGELFF. CDR3 in DNA: TGTGCCAGTCTCTGGGGACTAGCGGAGAACACCGGGGAGCTGTTTTTT.

The table lists this clonotype with many counts. The chain recombines TRBV28 with TRBJ2-3; 13 bases fit TRBD2. The CDR3 consists of 16 residues. Germline V CDR1 and CDR2: MDHEN, SYDVKM. The V gene end was trimmed by 2 bases and the J gene end by 7 bases; junction bases not matched to a gene: 6. The CDR3 bases are TGTGCCAGCAGTTTAGGGACTAGCGGGGCACAGTATACGCAGTATTTT. Protein product: CASSLGTSGAQYTQYF. Variable domain in full (rest from reference TRBV28 and TRBJ2-3): DVKVTQSSRYLVKRTGEKVFLECVQDMDHENMFWYRQDPGLGLRLIYFSYDVKMKEKGDIPEGYSVSREKKERFSLILESASTNQTSMYLCASSLGTSGAQYTQYFGPGTRLTVL.

The sample holds a few counts of this clonotype. The rearrangement links TRBV6-6 to TRBJ1-6; TRBD1 matches 7 bases. Germline-derived CDR1 and CDR2 are MNHNY and SVGAGI (reference sequence). The CDR3 extends over 14 amino acids. J was trimmed by 6 bases and V by 7 bases; bases with no gene match: 6. The CDR3 reads CASNPTGTNSPLHF. The CDR3 DNA is TGTGCCAGCAACCCGACAGGGACTAATTCACCCCTCCACTTT.

This chain joins TRBV7-9 and TRBJ1-1, with no clear D. With 3 bases removed from V and 1 base from J, the gap between germline ends came to 12 bases. CDR3 size: 15 residues. In germline, CDR1 is SEHNR, CDR2 FQNEAQ (reference sequence). The CDR3 region is CASSLGGSGNTEAFF. In DNA, the CDR3 is TGTGCCAGCAGCTTGGGAGGTTCCGGGAACACTGAAGCTTTCTTT.

This clonotype was detected many times. V usage is TRBV7-2 and J usage is TRBJ1-2; D uncertain. CDR1 is SGHTA, CDR2 FQGNSA, per germline. V was cut by 1 base and J by 4 bases, with 10 bases left in between. The CDR3 covers 14 residues. CDR3 DNA: TGTGCCAGCAGCTTAGGGGTGGAGGGCTATGGCTACACCTTC. It codes for CASSLGVEGYGYTF.

This clonotype has ten or more counts. The V gene is TRBV6-2 or TRBV6-3, the J gene TRBJ1-2; D unresolved. The CDR3 totals 16 residues. Germline CDR1 and CDR2: MNHEY and SVGEGT. V dropped 6 bases and J dropped 2 bases, with 19 bases sitting between them. The CDR3 region is CASSFAISRGNYGYTF. The CDR3 DNA follows: TGTGCCAGCAGCTTCGCCATATCCCGAGGCAACTATGGCTACACCTTC.

The rearrangement joins TRBV14 to TRBJ2-5, with no clear D. The CDR3 length is 15 residues. V lost 1 base, J lost 5 bases, and 14 bases lay in between. Germline V CDR1 and CDR2: SGHDN, FVKESK. The CDR3 region has the DNA TGTGCCAGCAGCCAAGTAATAGACAACCTCGAGACCCAGTACTTC. Its protein is CASSQVIDNLETQYF.

The chain has TRBV7-2 and TRBJ2-5; D is unresolved. With 5 bases removed from V and 2 bases from J, the gap between germline ends came to 12 bases. CDR3 length: 14 amino acids. The germline V gene encodes CDR1 SGHTA and CDR2 FQGNSA. The CDR3 sequence is CASSPNPTQETQYF. The DNA of the CDR3 is TGTGCCAGCAGCCCGAACCCTACTCAAGAGACCCAGTACTTC.

In its sample, this clonotype was seen a few times. The chain recombines TRBV4-1 with TRBJ1-5; the D is unclear. Germline V CDR1 and CDR2: MGHRA, YSYEKL. With 1 base removed from V and 0 bases from J, the gap between germline ends came to 7 bases. This CDR3 is 15 amino acids long. The DNA for the CDR3 is TGCGCCAGCAGCCAAGGGCAGAATAGCAATCAGCCCCAGCATTTT. Amino acids: CASSQGQNSNQPQHF.

The V gene is TRBV29-1, the J gene TRBJ2-5; the match to TRBD2 covers 7 bases. Germline assignment: CDR1 SQVTM and CDR2 ANQGSEA. This CDR3 spans 16 amino acids. J was trimmed by 0 bases and V by 0 bases; bases with no gene match: 7. The CDR3 DNA follows: TGCAGCGTTGAAGATCGAGGAACTAGCGACCAAGAGACCCAGTACTTC. Protein sequence: CSVEDRGTSDQETQYF.

This clonotype was recorded a few times. The rearrangement joins TRBV10-3 to TRBJ2-7, with TRBD1 as a possible D gene (6 bases). Germline V lookup: CDR1 ENHRY, CDR2 SYGVKD. The V end was cut by 3 bases, the J end by 1 base, with 7 bases between. CDR3 length: 13 residues. This chain's CDR3 is CAISDGQSYEQYV. In DNA form, the CDR3 reads TGTGCCATCAGTGACGGACAGTCCTACGAGCAGTACGTC.

J is TRBJ2-7 and V is TRBV6-2 or TRBV6-3; the D gene is possibly TRBD1 (6 bases). This CDR3 spans 14 amino acids. Trimming left V 7 bases short and J 5 bases short, with 18 bases between. CDR1 and CDR2 (germline): MNHEY, SVGEGT. CDR3 sequence reads: CASTQARGIHEQYF. DNA of the CDR3: TGTGCCAGCACTCAGGCCAGGGGTATCCACGAGCAGTACTTC.

This clonotype was counted at least ten times. The chain recombines TRBV6-1 with TRBJ1-2; perhaps TRBD1 as D (5 bases). This CDR3 spans 17 amino acids. From germline, CDR1 is MNHNS and CDR2 SASEGT. With 0 bases removed from V and 14 bases from J, the gap between germline ends came to 28 bases. CDR3 sequence: CASSEAYVLGDSGIWTF. The CDR3 DNA follows: TGTGCCAGCAGTGAAGCTTACGTGCTAGGGGATTCAGGTATCTGGACCTTC.

This clonotype was found a few times. The chain is built from TRBV25-1 and TRBJ2-7; a possible D gene is TRBD1 (5 bases). The V end was cut by 8 bases, the J end by 3 bases, with 20 bases between. Germline V gene data show CDR1 as MGHDK and CDR2 as SYGVNS. The CDR3 consists of 15 residues. CDR3 sequence: CASWTGHPSNYEQYV. Here the CDR3 DNA reads TGTGCCAGCTGGACCGGACATCCTTCAAACTACGAGCAGTACGTC.

This clonotype was observed a handful of times. V gene TRBV5-6 combines with J gene TRBJ2-7; possibly TRBD1 or TRBD2 for D (5 bases each). V gave up 0 bases and J gave up 2 bases, with 12 bases separating them. In germline, CDR1 is SGHDT, CDR2 YYEEEE. The CDR3 consists of 15 residues. The CDR3 sequence: CASSLAVRGPYEQYF. The CDR3 DNA is TGTGCCAGCAGCTTGGCCGTGAGGGGTCCCTACGAGCAGTACTTC.

This clonotype was recorded a few times. This chain links TRBV28 with TRBJ2-7; tentatively, D is TRBD2 (5 bases). This CDR3 comprises 14 residues. Germline values: CDR1 MDHEN, CDR2 SYDVKM. V was clipped by 2 bases and J by 7 bases, with 15 bases between them. DNA of the CDR3: TGTGCCAGCAGTTTACGGGATACGGCTCCTGAGCAGTACGTC. Residues: CASSLRDTAPEQYV.

This chain connects TRBV24-1 to TRBJ2-2, with 7 bases aligning to TRBD2. Trimming at V came to 8 bases and at J to 3 bases, leaving 5 bases not matched to a gene. Per the germline V gene, CDR1 is KGHDR and CDR2 is SFDVKD. The CDR3 sequence is 14 residues long. CDR3 nucleotide sequence: TGTGCCACCACCGAGGGAGGGTACACCGGGGAGCTGTTTTTT. Its translation is CATTEGGYTGELFF.